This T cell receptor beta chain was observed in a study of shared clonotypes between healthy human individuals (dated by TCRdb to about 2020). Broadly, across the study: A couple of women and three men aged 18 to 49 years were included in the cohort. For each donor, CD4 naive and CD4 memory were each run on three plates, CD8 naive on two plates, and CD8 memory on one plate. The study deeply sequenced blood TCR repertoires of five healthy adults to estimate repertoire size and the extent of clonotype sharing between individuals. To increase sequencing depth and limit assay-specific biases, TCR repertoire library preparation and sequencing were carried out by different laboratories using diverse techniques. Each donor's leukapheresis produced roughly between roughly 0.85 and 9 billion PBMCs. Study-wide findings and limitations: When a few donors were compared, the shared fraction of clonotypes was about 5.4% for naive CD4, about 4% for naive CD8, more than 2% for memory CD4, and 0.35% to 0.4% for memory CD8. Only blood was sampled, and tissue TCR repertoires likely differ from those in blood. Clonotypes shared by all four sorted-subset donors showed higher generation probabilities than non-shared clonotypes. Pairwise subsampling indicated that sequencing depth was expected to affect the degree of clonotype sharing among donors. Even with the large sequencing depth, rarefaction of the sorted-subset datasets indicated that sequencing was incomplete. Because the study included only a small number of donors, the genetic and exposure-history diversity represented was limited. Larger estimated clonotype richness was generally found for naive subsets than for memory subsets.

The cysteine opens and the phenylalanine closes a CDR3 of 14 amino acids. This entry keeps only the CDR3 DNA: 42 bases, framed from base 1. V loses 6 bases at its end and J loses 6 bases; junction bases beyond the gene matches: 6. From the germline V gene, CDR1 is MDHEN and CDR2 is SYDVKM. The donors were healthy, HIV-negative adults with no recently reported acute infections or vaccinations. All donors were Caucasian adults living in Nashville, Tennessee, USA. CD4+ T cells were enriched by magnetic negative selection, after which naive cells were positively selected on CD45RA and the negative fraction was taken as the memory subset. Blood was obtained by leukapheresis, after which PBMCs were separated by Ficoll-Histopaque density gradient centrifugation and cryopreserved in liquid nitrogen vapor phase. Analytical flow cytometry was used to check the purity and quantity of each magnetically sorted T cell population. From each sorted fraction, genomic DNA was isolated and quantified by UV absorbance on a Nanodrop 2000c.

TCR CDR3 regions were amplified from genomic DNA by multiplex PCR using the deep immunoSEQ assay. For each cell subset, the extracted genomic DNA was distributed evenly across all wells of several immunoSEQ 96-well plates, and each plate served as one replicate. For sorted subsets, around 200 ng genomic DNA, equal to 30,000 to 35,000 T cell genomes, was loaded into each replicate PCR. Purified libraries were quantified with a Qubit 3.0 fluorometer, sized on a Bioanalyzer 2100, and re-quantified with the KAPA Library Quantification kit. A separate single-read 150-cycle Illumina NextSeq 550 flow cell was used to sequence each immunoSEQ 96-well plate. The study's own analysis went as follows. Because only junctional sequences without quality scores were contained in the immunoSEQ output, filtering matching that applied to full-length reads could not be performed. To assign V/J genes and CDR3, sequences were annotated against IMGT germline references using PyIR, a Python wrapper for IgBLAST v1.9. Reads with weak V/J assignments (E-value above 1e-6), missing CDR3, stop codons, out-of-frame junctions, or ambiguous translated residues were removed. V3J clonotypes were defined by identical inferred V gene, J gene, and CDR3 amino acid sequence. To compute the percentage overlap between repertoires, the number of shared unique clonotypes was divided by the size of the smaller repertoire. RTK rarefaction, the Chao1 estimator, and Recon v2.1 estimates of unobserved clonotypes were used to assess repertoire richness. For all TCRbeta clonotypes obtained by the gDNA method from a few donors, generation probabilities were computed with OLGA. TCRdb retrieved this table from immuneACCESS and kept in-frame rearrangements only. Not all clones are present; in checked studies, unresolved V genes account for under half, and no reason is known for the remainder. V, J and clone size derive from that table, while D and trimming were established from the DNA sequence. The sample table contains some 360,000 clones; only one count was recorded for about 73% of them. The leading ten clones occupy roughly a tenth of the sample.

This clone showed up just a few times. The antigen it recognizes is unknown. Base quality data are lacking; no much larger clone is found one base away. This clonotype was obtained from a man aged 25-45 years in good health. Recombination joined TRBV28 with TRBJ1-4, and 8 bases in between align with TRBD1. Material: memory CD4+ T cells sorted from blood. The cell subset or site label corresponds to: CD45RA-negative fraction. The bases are TGTGCCAGCAGAACCGGGACAGGATATGAAAAACTGTTTTTT. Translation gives CASRTGTGYEKLFF.